These 7 T cell receptor beta chains came from one sample sequenced in a study of shared clonotypes between healthy human individuals. Sequencing was performed with immunoSEQ multiplex PCR; in TCRdb, only in-frame clones are kept and a portion is missing. This table holds some 700,000 clones, about 92% found once. Sequences were obtained from memory CD8+ T cells from PBMCs. The subset denotes: CD45RO+ cells pooled with CCR7-negative TemRA cells. The origin of the receptors is a man younger than 35 in good health. Some clones in this sample may be carry-over from other donors' samples.

V usage is TRBV19 and J usage is TRBJ2-7; a weak D match, TRBD2 (6 bases). From germline, CDR1 is LNHDA and CDR2 SQIVND (reference sequence). The CDR3 has 16 amino acids. V lost 6 bases, J lost 2 bases, and 20 bases lay in between. For the CDR3, the DNA is TGTGCCAGTAGCAAAACTCGGGGGACCGGTGCCTACGAGCAGTACTTC. Protein sequence: CASSKTRGTGAYEQYF.

V usage is TRBV19 and J usage is TRBJ1-1, with a weak D call TRBD1 (6 bases). The CDR3 spans 12 residues. The V end lost 6 bases, the J end lost 4 bases, and 9 bases lay between the germline ends. Germline CDR1 and CDR2: LNHDA and SQIVND (reference sequence). CDR3: CASRLRGTEAFF. The CDR3, as DNA: TGTGCCAGTAGACTCAGGGGCACTGAAGCTTTCTTT.

This chain links TRBV4-1 with TRBJ2-7, with 7 bases matching TRBD2. The junction had 14 bases not matched to a gene; V was cut back by 2 bases and J by 4 bases. Germline CDR1 reads MGHRA; CDR2 reads YSYEKL. The CDR3 has 17 residues. The CDR3 reads CASSQPVNEKRDYEQYF. The CDR3 DNA sequence: TGCGCCAGCAGCCAACCAGTCAACGAAAAGCGGGATTACGAGCAGTACTTC.

A note on this clone: This CDR3 is also generated by other DNA sequences in the sample. V is TRBV9 and J is TRBJ2-3, with 13 bases matching TRBD2. CDR1 is SGDLS, CDR2 YYNGEE, per germline. The CDR3 runs 16 residues. The J segment lost 1 base and the V segment lost 4 bases, leaving 3 bases of the junction unmatched. The CDR3 DNA reads as TGTGCCAGCAGCCCGGGACTAGCGGGACGCACAGATACGCAGTATTTT. This codes for CASSPGLAGRTDTQYF.

The chain recombines TRBV7-9 with TRBJ2-7; D tentatively fits TRBD1 or TRBD2 (5 bases each). This CDR3 has 15 residues. The ends were cut back, 1 base at V and 5 bases at J, with 15 bases in the middle. Per germline, CDR1 SEHNR and CDR2 FQNEAQ (reference sequence). Here the CDR3 reads CASSLGVAGTDEQYF. CDR3 nucleotides: TGTGCCAGCAGCTTAGGCGTGGCAGGGACCGACGAGCAGTACTTC.

This rearrangement joins TRBV27 to TRBJ2-7; 11 nucleotides agree with TRBD1. This CDR3 has 16 residues. With V trimmed by 6 bases and J by 3 bases, 10 bases remained unmatched. The germline V gene has CDR1 MNHEY and CDR2 SMNVEV (reference sequence). In DNA form, the CDR3 reads TGTGCCAGCAGGAAAGGGGCCGGGACAGGGGGCTACGAGCAGTACTTC. It encodes CASRKGAGTGGYEQYF.

The V call is TRBV15, the J call TRBJ2-7, with D possibly TRBD2 on 5 matching bases. The germline V gene has CDR1 LNHNV and CDR2 YYDKDF (reference sequence). The CDR3 is made up of 16 amino acids. Trimming left V 6 bases short and J 4 bases short, with 22 bases between. In DNA, the CDR3 is TGTGCCACCAGGAAGGGAAAAGTGGGAGTCATTTACGAGCAGTACTTC. This codes for CATRKGKVGVIYEQYF.